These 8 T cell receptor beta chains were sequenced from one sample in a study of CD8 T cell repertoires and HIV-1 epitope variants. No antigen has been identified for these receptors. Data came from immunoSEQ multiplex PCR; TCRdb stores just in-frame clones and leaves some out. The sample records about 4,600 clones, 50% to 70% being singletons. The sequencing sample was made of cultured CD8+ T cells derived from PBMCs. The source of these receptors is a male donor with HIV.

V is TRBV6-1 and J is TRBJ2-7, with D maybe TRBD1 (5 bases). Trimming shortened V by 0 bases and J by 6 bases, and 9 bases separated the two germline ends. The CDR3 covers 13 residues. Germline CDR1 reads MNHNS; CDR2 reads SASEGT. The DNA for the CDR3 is TGTGCCAGCAGTGAAGCTTCCCAGGGCGAGCAGTACTTC. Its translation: CASSEASQGEQYF.

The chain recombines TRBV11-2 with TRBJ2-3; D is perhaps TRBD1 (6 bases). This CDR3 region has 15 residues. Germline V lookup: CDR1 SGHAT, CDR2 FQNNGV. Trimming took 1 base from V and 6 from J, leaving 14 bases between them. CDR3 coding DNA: TGTGCCAGCAGCTTAGGCCCGCCAGGGGCTGATACGCAGTATTTT. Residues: CASSLGPPGADTQYF.

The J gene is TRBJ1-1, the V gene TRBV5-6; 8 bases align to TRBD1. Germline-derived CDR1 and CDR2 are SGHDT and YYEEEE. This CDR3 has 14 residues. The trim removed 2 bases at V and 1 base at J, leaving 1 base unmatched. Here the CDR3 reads CASSFQGANTEAFF. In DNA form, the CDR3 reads TGTGCCAGCAGCTTCCAGGGGGCGAACACTGAAGCTTTCTTT. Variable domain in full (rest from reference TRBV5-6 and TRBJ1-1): DAGVTQSPTHLIKTRGQQVTLRCSPKSGHDTVSWYQQALGQGPQFIFQYYEEEERQRGNFPDRFSGHQFPNYSSELNVNALLLGDSALYLCASSFQGANTEAFFGQGTRLTVV.

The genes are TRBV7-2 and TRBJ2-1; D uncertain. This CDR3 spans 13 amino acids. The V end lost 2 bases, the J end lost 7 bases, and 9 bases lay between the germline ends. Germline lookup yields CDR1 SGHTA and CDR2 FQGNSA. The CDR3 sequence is CASSLTPGNEQFF. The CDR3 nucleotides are TGTGCCAGCAGCTTAACTCCTGGGAATGAGCAGTTCTTC.

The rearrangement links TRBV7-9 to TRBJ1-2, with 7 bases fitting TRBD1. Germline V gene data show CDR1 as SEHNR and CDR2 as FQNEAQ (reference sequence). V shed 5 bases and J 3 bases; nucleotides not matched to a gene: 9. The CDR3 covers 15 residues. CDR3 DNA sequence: TGTGCCAGCAGCCAACAGGGGACGGAAGACTATGGCTACACCTTC. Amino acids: CASSQQGTEDYGYTF. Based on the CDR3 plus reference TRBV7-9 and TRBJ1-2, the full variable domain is DTGVSQNPRHKITKRGQNVTFRCDPISEHNRLYWYRQTLGQGPEFLTYFQNEAQLEKSRLLSDRFSAERPKGSFSTLEIQRTEQGDSAMYLCASSQQGTEDYGYTFGSGTRLTVV.

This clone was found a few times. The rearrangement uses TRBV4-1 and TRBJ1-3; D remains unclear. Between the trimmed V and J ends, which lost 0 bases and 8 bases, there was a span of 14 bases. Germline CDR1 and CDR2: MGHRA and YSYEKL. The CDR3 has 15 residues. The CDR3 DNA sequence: TGCGCCAGCAGCCAAGAGGAGAGGGTACGGGACACCATATATTTT. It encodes CASSQEERVRDTIYF.

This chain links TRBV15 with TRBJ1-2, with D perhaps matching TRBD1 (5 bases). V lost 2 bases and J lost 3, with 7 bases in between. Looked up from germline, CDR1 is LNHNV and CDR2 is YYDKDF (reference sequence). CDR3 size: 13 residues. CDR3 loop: CATSRRGDYGYTF. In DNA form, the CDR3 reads TGTGCCACCAGCAGACGGGGGGACTATGGCTACACCTTC.

For the CDR3, the DNA is TGCGCCAGCAGTTACCCGGACCCGGGAGGGTACGAGCAGTACTTC. Translated, it gives CASSYPDPGGYEQYF. V gene TRBV5-1 combines with J gene TRBJ2-7, with 8 nucleotides matching TRBD2. CDR3 size: 15 residues. Germline lookup yields CDR1 SGHRS and CDR2 YFSETQ. Trimming took 5 bases from V and 4 from J; bases not matched to a gene: 11. The full variable domain, rest sourced from reference TRBV5-1 and TRBJ2-7, is KAGVTQTPRYLIKTRGQQVTLSCSPISGHRSVSWYQQTPGQGLQFLFEYFSETQRNKGNFPGRFSGRQFSNSRSEMNVSTLELGDSALYLCASSYPDPGGYEQYFGPGTRLTVT.